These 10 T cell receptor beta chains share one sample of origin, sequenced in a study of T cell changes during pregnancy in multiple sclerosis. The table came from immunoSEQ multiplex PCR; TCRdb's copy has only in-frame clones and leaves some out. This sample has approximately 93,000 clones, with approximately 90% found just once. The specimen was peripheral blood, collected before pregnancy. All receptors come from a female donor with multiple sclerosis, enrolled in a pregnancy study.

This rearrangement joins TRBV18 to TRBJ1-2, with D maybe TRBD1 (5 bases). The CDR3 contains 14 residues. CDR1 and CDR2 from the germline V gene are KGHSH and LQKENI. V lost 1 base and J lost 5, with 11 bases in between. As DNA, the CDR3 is TGTGCCAGCTCACCACGGCAGGGACTATATGGCTACACCTTC. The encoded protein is CASSPRQGLYGYTF.

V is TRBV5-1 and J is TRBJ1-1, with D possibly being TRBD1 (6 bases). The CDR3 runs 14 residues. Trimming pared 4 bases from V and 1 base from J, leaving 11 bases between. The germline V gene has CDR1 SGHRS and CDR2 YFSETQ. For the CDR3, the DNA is TGCGCCAGCAGCCCACAGGGCCCGAACACTGAAGCTTTCTTT. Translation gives CASSPQGPNTEAFF.

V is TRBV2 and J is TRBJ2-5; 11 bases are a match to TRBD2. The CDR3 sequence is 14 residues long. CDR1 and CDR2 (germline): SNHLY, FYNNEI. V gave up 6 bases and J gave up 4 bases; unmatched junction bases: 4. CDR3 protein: CASSPGLAGETQYF. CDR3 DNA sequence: TGTGCCAGCAGCCCCGGACTAGCGGGAGAGACCCAGTACTTC.

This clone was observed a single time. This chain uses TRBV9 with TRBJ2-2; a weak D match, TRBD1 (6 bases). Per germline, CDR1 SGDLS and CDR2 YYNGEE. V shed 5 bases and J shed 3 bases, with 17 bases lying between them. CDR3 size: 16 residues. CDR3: CASRPSGTRDTGELFF. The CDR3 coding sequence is TGTGCCAGCAGGCCTTCCGGGACAAGGGACACCGGGGAGCTGTTTTTT.

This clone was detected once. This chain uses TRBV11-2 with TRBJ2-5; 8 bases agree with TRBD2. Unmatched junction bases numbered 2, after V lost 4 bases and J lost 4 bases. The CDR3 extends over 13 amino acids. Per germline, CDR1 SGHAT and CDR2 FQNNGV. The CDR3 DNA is TGTGCCAGCAGCTCCCTAGCGGGAGAGACCCAGTACTTC. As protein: CASSSLAGETQYF.

The CDR3 here is CASSSRDREYGYTF. The CDR3 region has the DNA TGTGCCAGCAGCTCCCGGGACAGGGAATATGGCTACACCTTC. The V call is TRBV6-6, the J call TRBJ1-2; 9 bases agree with TRBD1. Germline loops: CDR1 MNHNY, CDR2 SVGAGI (reference sequence). The CDR3 runs to 14 residues. V lost 6 bases and J lost 5; bases outside the gene matches: 7.

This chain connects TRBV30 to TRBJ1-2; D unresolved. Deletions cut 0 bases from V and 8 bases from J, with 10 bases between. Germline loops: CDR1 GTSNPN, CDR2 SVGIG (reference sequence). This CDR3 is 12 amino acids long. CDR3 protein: CAWSVMIGGYTF. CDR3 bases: TGTGCCTGGAGTGTAATGATTGGCGGCTACACCTTC.

The CDR3 DNA is TGTGCCAGTCGAATGCAGGGGACTGAAGCTTTCTTT. Amino acids: CASRMQGTEAFF. The gene calls are TRBV19 and TRBJ1-1; TRBD1 is a possible D gene (6 bases). CDR1 and CDR2 (germline): LNHDA, SQIVND (reference sequence). The CDR3 consists of 12 residues. With 8 bases removed from V and 5 bases from J, the gap between germline ends came to 12 bases.

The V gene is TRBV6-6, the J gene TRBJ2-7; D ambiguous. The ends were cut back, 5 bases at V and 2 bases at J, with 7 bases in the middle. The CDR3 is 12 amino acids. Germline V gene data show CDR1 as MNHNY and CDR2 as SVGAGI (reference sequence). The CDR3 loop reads CASSLGTYEQYF. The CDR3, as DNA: TGTGCCAGCAGTCTGGGCACCTACGAGCAGTACTTC.

Here the CDR3 reads CASSSRGTPVNEQFF. CDR3 nucleotides: TGTGCCAGCAGCTCCAGGGGCACCCCCGTCAATGAGCAGTTCTTC. This chain joins TRBV9 and TRBJ2-1, with a weak D call TRBD1 (6 bases). From germline, CDR1 is SGDLS and CDR2 YYNGEE. The CDR3 runs to 15 residues. The V and J ends lost 4 bases and 6 bases respectively, with 17 bases between them. The whole variable domain, filled in from reference TRBV9 and TRBJ2-1, reads DSGVTQTPKHLITATGQRVTLRCSPRSGDLSVYWYQQSLDQGLQFLIQYYNGEERAKGNILERFSAQQFPDLHSELNLSSLELGDSALYFCASSSRGTPVNEQFFGPGTRLTVL.